The 5 T cell receptor beta chains in this list originate from one sample, sequenced in a study of cytomegalovirus exposure and HLA in healthy donors. TCRdb keeps only in-frame clones here, not all; method: immunoSEQ multiplex PCR. The sample yields 110,000 or so clones, about 82% seen once. Sequenced input: PBMCs. Every receptor here comes from a man between 18 and 35 years old in good health and CMV-seronegative.

The chain recombines TRBV18 with TRBJ2-7; 7 bases are a match to TRBD1. Germline V CDR1 and CDR2: KGHSH, LQKENI. Losses at the gene ends were 6 bases for V and 1 base for J; bases not matched to a gene: 18. The CDR3 extends over 18 amino acids. The CDR3 loop reads CASSQTGTVTLGSYEQYF. The CDR3 DNA sequence: TGTGCCAGCTCGCAAACCGGGACAGTGACCCTCGGATCCTACGAGCAGTACTTC.

A word on this clone: Other nucleotide sequences in the sample specify the same CDR3. CDR3 DNA sequence: TGTGCCTGGAGTGTCGCAGGCTCTGGAAACACCATATATTTT. It codes for CAWSVAGSGNTIYF. J is TRBJ1-3 and V is TRBV30; unclear D gene. The germline V and J ends were trimmed by 0 bases and 0 bases, with 6 bases remaining between them. CDR3 length: 14 residues. The germline V gene encodes CDR1 GTSNPN and CDR2 SVGIG (reference sequence).

The chain links TRBV14 to TRBJ2-1; 11 bases are shared with TRBD2. Germline CDR1 reads SGHDN; CDR2 reads FVKESK. V shed 3 bases and J 4 bases; nucleotides not matched to a gene: 5. The CDR3 loop spans 16 amino acids. The CDR3 protein is CASSHISGGAYNEQFF. CDR3 bases: TGTGCCAGCAGCCATATTAGCGGGGGGGCTTACAATGAGCAGTTCTTC.

This clone was found a few times. The rearrangement uses TRBV10-1 and TRBJ1-1; D gene unclear. Trimming took 3 bases from V and 3 from J, leaving 11 bases between them. The germline V gene has CDR1 WNHNN and CDR2 SYGVQD (reference sequence). The CDR3 has 14 residues. CDR3 residues: CASSDSPGDTEAFF. DNA for the CDR3: TGCGCCAGCAGTGACAGTCCCGGGGACACTGAAGCTTTCTTT.

This chain uses TRBV5-1 with TRBJ2-1; 9 bases are a match to TRBD2. V shed 7 bases and J 7 bases; nucleotides not matched to a gene: 12. Germline values: CDR1 SGHRS, CDR2 YFSETQ. The length of the CDR3 is 15 residues. CDR3 sequence (DNA): TGCGCCAGCTGGATTGGCGGGGGGGCCGGGAATGAGCAGTTCTTC. It translates to CASWIGGGAGNEQFF.